The clone carrying this TCR beta chain was recorded at least ten times. Using its own MiXCR run on the 5' RACE reads, TCRdb lists one record per CDR3 protein. There are some 47,000 distinct CDR3 sequences in the sample; under 25% occur only once, and about 4.5% lies in the top ten. This specimen comes from a study of neurological immune-mediated disorders. Stated time point: technical triplicate 3. Material: PBMCs. This sequence originates from a man aged 55-75 years with HTLV-1-associated myelopathy (HAM/TSP).

CDR3 in amino acids: CASSLEGINQPQHF. CDR3 sequence (DNA): TGTGCCAGCAGCTTGGAAGGGATCAATCAGCCCCAGCATTTT. The chain carries TRBV5-5 and TRBJ1-5; the D is unclear. V was clipped by 0 bases and J by 3 bases, with 7 bases between them. Germline CDR1 reads SGHKS; CDR2 reads YYEKEE (reference sequence). This CDR3 region has 14 residues.